This paragraph reports one TCR beta chain. Germline CDR1 reads KGHSH; CDR2 reads LQKENI. V lost 6 bases to trimming and J lost 4 bases, with 23 bases between them. This CDR3 region has 17 residues. This entry comes from a study of blood T cell repertoires in COVID-19. Profiling relied on immunoSEQ multiplex PCR, and the TCRdb table lists in-frame clones only, not all of them. Altogether about 160,000 clones are present, approximately 95% being singletons, with the ten largest covering roughly 4.8%. The source material was peripheral blood. The clonotype comes from a woman aged 45-60 years with acute or convalescent COVID-19. J is TRBJ2-3 and V is TRBV18; D is perhaps TRBD1 (6 bases). CDR3 sequence reads: CASSPLRVRGSADTQYF. CDR3 bases: TGTGCCAGCTCTCCTCTTCGGGTGAGGGGGAGCGCAGATACGCAGTATTTT.